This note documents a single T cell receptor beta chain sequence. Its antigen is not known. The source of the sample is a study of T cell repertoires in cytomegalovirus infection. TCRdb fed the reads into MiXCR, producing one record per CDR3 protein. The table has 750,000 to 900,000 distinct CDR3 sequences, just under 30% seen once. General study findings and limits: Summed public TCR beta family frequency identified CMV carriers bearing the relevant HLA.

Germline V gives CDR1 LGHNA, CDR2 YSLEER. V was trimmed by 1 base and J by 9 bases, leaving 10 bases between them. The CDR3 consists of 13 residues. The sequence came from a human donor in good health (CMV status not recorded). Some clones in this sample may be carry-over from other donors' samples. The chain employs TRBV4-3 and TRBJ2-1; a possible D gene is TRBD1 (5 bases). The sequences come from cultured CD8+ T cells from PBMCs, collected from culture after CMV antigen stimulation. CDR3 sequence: CASSQVGPGEQFF. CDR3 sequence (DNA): TGCGCCAGCAGCCAAGTGGGGCCGGGTGAGCAGTTCTTC.